This T cell receptor (beta chain) was captured in a study of shared clonotypes between healthy human individuals. CD4+ cells yielded CD45RA+ naive and CD45RA-negative memory subsets. Study conclusions and caveats: Genetic and exposure-history diversity was limited by the small donor number. Only blood underwent sampling, and tissue repertoires likely differ. What rarefaction showed was incomplete sorted-subset sequencing despite large depth.

V dropped 4 bases and J dropped 0 bases, with 13 bases sitting between them. The CDR3 has 15 amino acids. Germline assignment: CDR1 SGHNT and CDR2 YYREEE (reference sequence). Concerning this clone: Its antigen is still unknown.

Sequenced by immunoSEQ multiplex PCR; TCRdb stores in-frame clones only, minus some. The sample yields more than 1,200,000 clones, about 98.5% seen once. Sequenced: naive CD4+ T cells sorted from blood. Subset indicated: CD45RA+ positively selected. The chain joins TRBV5-4 to TRBJ1-1; D might be TRBD1 (6 bases). The receptor was derived from a man younger than 45 in good health. Here the CDR3 DNA reads TGTGCCAGCAGCCGGCCGCAGGGGATGAACACTGAAGCTTTCTTT. Translated: CASSRPQGMNTEAFF.